A single sample gave rise to the 28 T cell receptor beta chains below, sequenced in a study of regulatory T cells in long-lasting Graves disease. The sample's time point: newly diagnosed GD, antithyroid drugs for less than 3 months. Researchers made the TCR library from RNA that was extracted from PBMCs. CDR3 regions were amplified by Arm-PCR using iRepertoire HTBI primers to build TCR beta libraries. TCRdb independently ran MiXCR on the multiplex PCR reads; one entry per CDR3 protein. The sample lists about 210,000 distinct CDR3 sequences, around 19% occurring once. The same data also went into a second study, on T cells in Graves' hyperthyroidism and ophthalmopathy.

Sequencing used peripheral blood mononuclear cells (PBMCs), obtained at new diagnosis, from a patient treated with antithyroid drugs. The receptors originated from a woman aged 25 to 45 with Graves disease.

V and J are TRBV4-2 and TRBJ1-1; D is undetermined. The V end lost 1 base, the J end lost 0 bases, and 9 bases lay between the germline ends. CDR1 is LGHNA and CDR2 is YNFKEQ in the germline V gene. The CDR3 loop spans 15 amino acids. The CDR3 spells CASSQGPALNTEAFF. The CDR3 region has the DNA TGTGCCAGCAGCCAAGGCCCCGCGTTGAACACTGAAGCTTTCTTT.

Only a few counts were recorded for this clonotype. V gene TRBV9 combines with J gene TRBJ2-7, with D uncertain. The germline V gene has CDR1 SGDLS and CDR2 YYNGEE. The CDR3 has 14 amino acids. The germline V and J ends were trimmed by 2 bases and 5 bases, with 14 bases remaining between them. The CDR3: CASSVGRASNEQYF. The CDR3 region has the DNA TGTGCCAGCAGCGTCGGACGGGCAAGTAACGAGCAGTACTTC.

This clonotype was found many times. The V call is TRBV20-1, the J call TRBJ1-2; D remains unclear. Germline V lookup: CDR1 DFQATT, CDR2 SNEGSKA (reference sequence). The CDR3 runs to 12 residues. The V end was cut by 0 bases, the J end by 5 bases, with 7 bases between. The CDR3 protein is CSARDRQYGYTF. CDR3 DNA sequence: TGCAGTGCTAGAGATCGCCAGTATGGCTACACCTTC.

In regard to this clonotype: A junction end diverges from the germline sequence, so it may reflect a read error. This chain links TRBV18 with TRBJ2-5, with no clear D. The CDR3 length is 14 residues. CDR1 and CDR2 from the germline V gene are KGHSH and LQKENI. This CDR3 reads CASSPTYGEETQYF. The CDR3 DNA follows: TGTGCGAGCTCACCAACGTACGGAGAAGAGACCCAGTACTTC. The whole variable domain, filled in from reference TRBV18 and TRBJ2-5, reads NAGVMQNPRHLVRRRGQEARLRCSPMKGHSHVYWYRQLPEEGLKFMVYLQKENIIDESGMPKERFSAEFPKEGPSILRIQQVVRGDSAAYFCASSPTYGEETQYFGPGTRLLVL.

This clonotype was recorded at least ten times. The chain uses TRBV9 and TRBJ1-3; tentative D call: TRBD1 (6 bases). Trimming removed 2 bases from V and 0 bases from J, with 9 bases in between. CDR1 SGDLS and CDR2 YYNGEE come from the germline V gene. The length of the CDR3 is 15 residues. The DNA for the CDR3 is TGTGCCAGCAGCGTTACAGGGAACTCTGGAAACACCATATATTTT. Its protein product is CASSVTGNSGNTIYF.

This clonotype has at least ten counts. V gene TRBV11-2 combines with J gene TRBJ1-1, with D possibly TRBD1 on 5 matching bases. The length of the CDR3 is 16 residues. The germline CDR1 and CDR2 sequences are SGHAT and FQNNGV. V was pared by 0 bases and J by 3 bases, with 14 bases between. The CDR3 DNA reads TGTGCCAGCAGCTTAGACGGCGGGGCGTCCTACACTGAAGCTTTCTTT. This gives the protein CASSLDGGASYTEAFF.

V gene TRBV6-9 combines with J gene TRBJ2-5; TRBD1 matches 7 bases. V gave up 3 bases and J gave up 1 base; unmatched junction bases: 5. This CDR3 comprises 15 residues. CDR1 is MNHGY and CDR2 is SVAAGI in the germline V gene. In DNA form, the CDR3 reads TGTGCCAGCAGTTACGAGGGGGCCCTCCAAGAGACCCAGTACTTC. It encodes CASSYEGALQETQYF.

This clonotype was recorded many times. The J gene is TRBJ1-2, the V gene TRBV13; 7 nucleotides line up with TRBD1. The CDR3 has 14 amino acids. The germline V gene has CDR1 PRHDT and CDR2 FYEKMQ (reference sequence). Losses at the gene ends were 1 base for V and 7 bases for J; bases not matched to a gene: 6. CDR3 amino acids: CASSLVPGGFGYTF. The DNA of the CDR3 is TGTGCCAGCAGCTTAGTTCCAGGGGGATTTGGCTACACCTTC.

This clonotype was observed many times. This sequence joins TRBV25-1 and TRBJ2-7; D is ambiguous. With 2 bases removed from V and 6 bases from J, the gap between germline ends came to 5 bases. Germline CDR1 and CDR2: MGHDK and SYGVNS. CDR3 length equals 11 residues. DNA of the CDR3: TGTGCCAGCAGTGAAAGGTTCGAGCAGTACTTC. Translation gives CASSERFEQYF.

In its sample, this clonotype was seen many times. This chain joins TRBV20-1 and TRBJ2-7; 12 bases fit TRBD2. In germline, CDR1 is DFQATT, CDR2 SNEGSKA (reference sequence). J was trimmed by 6 bases and V by 1 base; bases with no gene match: 7. This CDR3 comprises 15 residues. As DNA, the CDR3 is TGCAGTGCTAGAGCTGAGCTAGCGGGAGGGGGCGAGCAGTACTTC. Protein: CSARAELAGGGEQYF.

This clonotype was seen at least ten times. The chain employs TRBV27 and TRBJ2-3, with 9 bases that match TRBD2. J lost 3 bases, V lost 8 bases, and 9 bases had no gene match. CDR1 is MNHEY and CDR2 is SMNVEV in the germline V gene (reference sequence). The CDR3 consists of 15 residues. CDR3 sequence reads: CASRTPSGKTDTQYF. CDR3 bases: TGTGCCAGCCGCACCCCTAGCGGGAAGACAGATACGCAGTATTTT.

This chain joins TRBV7-3 and TRBJ2-3; weak D call: TRBD1 (5 bases). This CDR3 is built from 12 residues. The V and J ends lost 5 bases and 6 bases respectively, with 9 bases between them. CDR1 SGHTA and CDR2 FQGTGA come from the germline V gene. This chain's CDR3 is CASSHPGDTQYF. CDR3 nucleotide sequence: TGTGCCAGCAGCCACCCAGGGGATACGCAGTATTTT.

The rearrangement links TRBV6-2 or TRBV6-3 to TRBJ2-3; 12 bases line up with TRBD2. Per the germline V gene, CDR1 is MNHEY and CDR2 is SVGEGT. This CDR3 spans 16 amino acids. J gave up 7 bases and V 6 bases, and 11 bases lay outside the gene matches. This CDR3 reads CASSPGASGRGNTQYF. DNA for the CDR3: TGTGCCAGCAGCCCCGGGGCTAGCGGGAGGGGGAATACGCAGTATTTT.

This clonotype was found many times. CDR3 sequence: CASSLSPLTGAGETQYF. The CDR3 nucleotides are TGTGCCAGCAGTTTGTCCCCCCTCACAGGGGCCGGGGAGACCCAGTACTTC. The genes are TRBV28 and TRBJ2-5, with TRBD1 matching 7 bases. The CDR3 extends over 17 amino acids. J gave up 5 bases and V 3 bases, and 15 bases lay outside the gene matches. Germline-derived CDR1 and CDR2 are MDHEN and SYDVKM.

The sample holds many counts of this clonotype. CDR3 sequence reads: CSAWGGVGGYEQYF. Here the CDR3 DNA reads TGCAGCGCCTGGGGCGGAGTCGGAGGTTACGAGCAGTACTTC. The rearrangement links TRBV29-1 to TRBJ2-7; D could derive from TRBD1 or TRBD2 (5 bases each). V lost 7 bases, J lost 4 bases, and 20 bases lay in between. The germline gives CDR1 SQVTM, CDR2 ANQGSEA. The CDR3 runs to 14 residues.

This clonotype was counted many times. CDR3 DNA sequence: TGTGCCAGCAGTGTCAGGGGCGACCGGCCCCAGCATTTT. This gives the protein CASSVRGDRPQHF. The chain employs TRBV2 and TRBJ1-5; a possible D gene is TRBD1 (6 bases). The CDR3 totals 13 residues. Trimming cost V 4 bases and J 9 bases, with 13 bases left between them. CDR1 SNHLY and CDR2 FYNNEI come from the germline V gene.

The sample holds many counts of this clonotype. The genes are TRBV20-1 and TRBJ2-3, with D perhaps TRBD2 (6 bases). This CDR3 has 14 residues. The germline V and J ends were trimmed by 2 bases and 0 bases, with 9 bases remaining between them. Germline CDR1 and CDR2: DFQATT and SNEGSKA (reference sequence). The CDR3 is CSARPSGSTDTQYF. Written as DNA, the CDR3 is TGCAGTGCTAGACCCAGCGGGAGCACAGATACGCAGTATTTT.

This clonotype came up many times. This chain links TRBV4-2 with TRBJ2-6; the match to TRBD1 covers 7 bases. With 7 bases clipped from V and 2 bases from J, the junction kept 5 bases outside the gene matches. Germline V gene data show CDR1 as LGHNA and CDR2 as YNFKEQ. The CDR3 is 15 amino acids. The CDR3 loop is CASKTDRAGANVLTF. The CDR3 bases are TGTGCCAGCAAAACAGACAGGGCTGGGGCCAACGTCCTGACTTTC.

The chain uses TRBV29-1 and TRBJ2-6; D is uncertain. V lost 4 bases to trimming and J lost 4 bases, with 8 bases between them. The CDR3 runs 13 residues. Germline lookup yields CDR1 SQVTM and CDR2 ANQGSEA. The CDR3 here is CSVAMGGANVLTF. As DNA, the CDR3 is TGCAGCGTTGCGATGGGGGGGGCCAACGTCCTGACTTTC.

The chain employs TRBV30 and TRBJ1-2; no reliable D call. The CDR3 spans 15 residues. Trimming shortened V by 0 bases and J by 1 base, and 12 bases separated the two germline ends. Germline values: CDR1 GTSNPN, CDR2 SVGIG (reference sequence). The CDR3 nucleotides are TGTGCCTGGAGTGTACTCGCTTCGGTTAACTATGGCTACACCTTC. This codes for CAWSVLASVNYGYTF.

This clonotype was found many times. This sequence joins TRBV30 and TRBJ2-5; TRBD1 is a possible D gene (5 bases). Germline V gene lookup returns CDR1 GTSNPN and CDR2 SVGIG (reference sequence). The ends were cut back, 2 bases at V and 5 bases at J, with 18 bases in the middle. The CDR3 is 15 amino acids. For the CDR3, the DNA is TGTGCCTGGAGTAGCCGACAGCTGCCTCGGGAGACCCAGTACTTC. It yields the protein CAWSSRQLPRETQYF.

This clonotype was detected many times. V gene TRBV28 combines with J gene TRBJ1-1, with D hard to call. Germline-derived CDR1 and CDR2 are MDHEN and SYDVKM. V was trimmed by 7 bases and J by 7 bases, leaving 16 bases between them. The CDR3 consists of 13 residues. In nucleotides, the CDR3 is TGTGCCAGCACCCTTGTGATGACCAATGAAGCTTTCTTT. Its translation is CASTLVMTNEAFF.

This clonotype was observed at least ten times. The rearrangement links TRBV18 to TRBJ2-5; a possible D gene is TRBD1 (6 bases). V was shortened by 4 bases and J by 2 bases, with 20 bases between the two germline ends. The germline gives CDR1 KGHSH, CDR2 LQKENI. The CDR3 consists of 17 residues. The CDR3 nucleotides are TGTGCCAGCTCACTTGAACTTGCCAGGGGATTTCAAGAGACCCAGTACTTC. It codes for CASSLELARGFQETQYF.

This clonotype appeared many times. The genes are TRBV20-1 and TRBJ2-1; TRBD1 matches at 7 bases. J was trimmed by 5 bases and V by 6 bases; bases with no gene match: 10. The CDR3 is 14 residues long. The germline CDR1 and CDR2 sequences are DFQATT and SNEGSKA (reference sequence). The CDR3 nucleotides read TGCAGTGCCGGAGACAGGGTGTTTAACAATGAGCAGTTCTTC. Translated: CSAGDRVFNNEQFF.

This clonotype has at least ten counts. The chain combines TRBV2 with TRBJ2-7; possibly TRBD2 for D (6 bases). The length of the CDR3 is 15 residues. Trimming pared 4 bases from V and 3 bases from J, leaving 16 bases between. CDR1 is SNHLY and CDR2 is FYNNEI in the germline V gene. CDR3 sequence: CASSGRVLANYEQYF. Written as DNA, the CDR3 is TGTGCCAGCAGTGGGAGGGTTTTGGCCAACTACGAGCAGTACTTC. Full variable domain (rest looked up from reference TRBV2 and TRBJ2-7): EPEVTQTPSHQVTQMGQEVILRCVPISNHLYFYWYRQILGQKVEFLVSFYNNEISEKSEIFDDQFSVERPDGSNFTLKIRSTKLEDSAMYFCASSGRVLANYEQYFGPGTRLTVT.

Remarks on this clonotype: This could be a read error, since a much larger clone is one nucleotide away. This CDR3 is missing its conserved last phenylalanine or tryptophan, likely due to a read error. The V gene is TRBV4-1, the J gene TRBJ2-7, with D perhaps TRBD2 (6 bases). The germline V and J ends were trimmed by 2 bases and 1 base, with 12 bases remaining between them. The CDR3 extends over 15 amino acids. Germline CDR1 reads MGHRA; CDR2 reads YSYEKL. CDR3 residues: CASSQWSGGSYEQYY. The CDR3 DNA follows: TGCGCCAGCAGCCAATGGTCCGGGGGTTCCTACGAGCAGTACTAC.

This clonotype was observed many times. This chain joins TRBV18 and TRBJ2-5, with D perhaps TRBD1 (6 bases). The germline V gene encodes CDR1 KGHSH and CDR2 LQKENI. V lost 2 bases and J 5 bases, leaving 9 bases between the germline ends. The CDR3 runs 13 residues. CDR3 DNA: TGTGCCAGCTCACCAACAGGGATTGAGACCCAGTACTTC. Its translation is CASSPTGIETQYF. Using reference TRBV18 and TRBJ2-5 for the parts outside the CDR3, the full variable domain is NAGVMQNPRHLVRRRGQEARLRCSPMKGHSHVYWYRQLPEEGLKFMVYLQKENIIDESGMPKERFSAEFPKEGPSILRIQQVVRGDSAAYFCASSPTGIETQYFGPGTRLLVL.

This clonotype was counted between two and nine times. The chain joins TRBV18 to TRBJ2-7, with no clear D. The V end was cut by 0 bases, the J end by 3 bases, with 12 bases between. This CDR3 is 15 amino acids long. Per the germline V gene, CDR1 is KGHSH and CDR2 is LQKENI. The CDR3 loop is CASSPPGLPNYEQYF. Here the CDR3 DNA reads TGTGCCAGCTCACCACCGGGGTTACCAAACTACGAGCAGTACTTC.